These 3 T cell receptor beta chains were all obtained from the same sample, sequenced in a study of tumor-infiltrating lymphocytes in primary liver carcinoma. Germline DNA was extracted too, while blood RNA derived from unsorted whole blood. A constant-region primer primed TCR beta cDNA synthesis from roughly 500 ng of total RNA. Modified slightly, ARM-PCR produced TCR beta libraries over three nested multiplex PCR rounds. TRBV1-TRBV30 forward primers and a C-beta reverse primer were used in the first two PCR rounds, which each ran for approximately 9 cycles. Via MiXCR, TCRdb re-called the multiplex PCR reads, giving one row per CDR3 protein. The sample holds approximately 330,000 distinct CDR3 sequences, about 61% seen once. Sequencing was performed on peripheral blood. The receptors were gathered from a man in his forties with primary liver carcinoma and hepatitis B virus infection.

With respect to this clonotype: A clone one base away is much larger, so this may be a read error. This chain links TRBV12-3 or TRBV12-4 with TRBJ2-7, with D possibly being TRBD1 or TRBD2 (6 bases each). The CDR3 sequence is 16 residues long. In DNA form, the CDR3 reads TGTGCCAGCCGTTTAGCAGTAGCGGATACAGGGACCCTCCAGTACTTC. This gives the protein CASRLAVADTGTLQYF.

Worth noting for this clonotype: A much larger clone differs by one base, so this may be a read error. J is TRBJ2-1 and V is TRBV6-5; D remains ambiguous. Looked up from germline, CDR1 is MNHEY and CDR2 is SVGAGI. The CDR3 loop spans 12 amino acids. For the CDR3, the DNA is TGTGGCAGCAGTTCGACATACAATGAGCAGTTCTTC. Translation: CGSSSTYNEQFF.

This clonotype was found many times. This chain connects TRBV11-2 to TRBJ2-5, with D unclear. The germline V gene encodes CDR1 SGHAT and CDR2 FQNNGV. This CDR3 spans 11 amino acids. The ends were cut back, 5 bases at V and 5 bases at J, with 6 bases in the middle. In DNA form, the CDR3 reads TGTGCCAGCAGCGCCCAGGAGACCCAGTACTTC. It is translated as CASSAQETQYF.